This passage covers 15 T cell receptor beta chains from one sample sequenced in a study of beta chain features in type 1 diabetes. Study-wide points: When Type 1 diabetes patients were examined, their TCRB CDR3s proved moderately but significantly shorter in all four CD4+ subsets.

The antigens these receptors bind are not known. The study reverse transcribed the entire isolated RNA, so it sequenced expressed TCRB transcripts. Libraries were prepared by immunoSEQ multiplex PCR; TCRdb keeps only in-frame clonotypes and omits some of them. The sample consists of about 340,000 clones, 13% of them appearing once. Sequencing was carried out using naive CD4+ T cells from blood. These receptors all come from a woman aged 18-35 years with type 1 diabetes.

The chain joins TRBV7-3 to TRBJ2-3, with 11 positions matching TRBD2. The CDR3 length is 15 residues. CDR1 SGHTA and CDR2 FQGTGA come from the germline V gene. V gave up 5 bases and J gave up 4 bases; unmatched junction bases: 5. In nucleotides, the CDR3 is TGTGCCAGCAGCATTAGCGGGAGGGCATCAGATACGCAGTATTTT. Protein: CASSISGRASDTQYF. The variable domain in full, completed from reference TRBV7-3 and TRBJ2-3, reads GAGVSQTPSNKVTEKGKYVELRCDPISGHTALYWYRQSLGQGPEFLIYFQGTGAADDSGLPNDRFFAVRPEGSVSTLKIQRTERGDSAVYLCASSISGRASDTQYFGPGTRLTVL.

The CDR3 bases are TGCGCCAGCAGCCAAGATGTAGGCGGGCCCCAGACCCAGTACTTC. It codes for CASSQDVGGPQTQYF. The chain combines TRBV4-3 with TRBJ2-5; D perhaps matches TRBD2 (5 bases). Germline CDR1 and CDR2: LGHNA and YSLEER. There are 15 residues in the CDR3. V was shortened by 0 bases and J by 6 bases, with 14 bases between the two germline ends.

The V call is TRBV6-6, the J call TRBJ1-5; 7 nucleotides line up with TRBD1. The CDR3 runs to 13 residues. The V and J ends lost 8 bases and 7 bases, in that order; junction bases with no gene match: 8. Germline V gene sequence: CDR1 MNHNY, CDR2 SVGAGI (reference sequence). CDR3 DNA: TGTGCCAGCTATCCAGGGGGTGGACAGCCCCAGCATTTT. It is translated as CASYPGGGQPQHF.

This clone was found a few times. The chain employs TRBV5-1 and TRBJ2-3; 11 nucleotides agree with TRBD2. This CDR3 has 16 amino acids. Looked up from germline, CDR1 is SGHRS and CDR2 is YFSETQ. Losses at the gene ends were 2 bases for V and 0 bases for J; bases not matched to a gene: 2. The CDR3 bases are TGCGCCAGCAGCTTATGGACTAGCGGGAGCACAGATACGCAGTATTTT. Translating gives CASSLWTSGSTDTQYF.

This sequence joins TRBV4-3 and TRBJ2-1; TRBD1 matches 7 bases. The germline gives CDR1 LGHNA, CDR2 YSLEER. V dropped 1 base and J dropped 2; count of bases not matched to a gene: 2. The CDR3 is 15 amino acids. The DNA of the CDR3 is TGCGCCAGCAGCCAAGTCGGGACAGCCTACAATGAGCAGTTCTTC. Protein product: CASSQVGTAYNEQFF.

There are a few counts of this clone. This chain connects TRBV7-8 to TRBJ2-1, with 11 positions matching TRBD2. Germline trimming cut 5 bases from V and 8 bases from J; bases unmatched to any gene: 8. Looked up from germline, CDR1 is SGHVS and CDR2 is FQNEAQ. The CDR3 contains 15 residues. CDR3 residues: CASSPQRTSGYEQFF. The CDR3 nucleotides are TGTGCCAGCAGCCCACAACGGACTAGCGGGTATGAGCAGTTCTTC.

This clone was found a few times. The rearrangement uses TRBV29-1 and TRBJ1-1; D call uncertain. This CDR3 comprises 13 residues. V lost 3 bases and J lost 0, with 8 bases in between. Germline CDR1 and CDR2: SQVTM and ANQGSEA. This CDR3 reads CSVDRRMNTEAFF. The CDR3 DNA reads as TGCAGCGTTGACAGGCGAATGAACACTGAAGCTTTCTTT.

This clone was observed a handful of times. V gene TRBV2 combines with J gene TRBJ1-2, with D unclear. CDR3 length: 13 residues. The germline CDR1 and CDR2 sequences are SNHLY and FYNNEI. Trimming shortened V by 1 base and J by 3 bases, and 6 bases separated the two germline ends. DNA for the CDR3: TGTGCCAGCAGTGAAGGGTTAGACTATGGCTACACCTTC. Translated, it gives CASSEGLDYGYTF.

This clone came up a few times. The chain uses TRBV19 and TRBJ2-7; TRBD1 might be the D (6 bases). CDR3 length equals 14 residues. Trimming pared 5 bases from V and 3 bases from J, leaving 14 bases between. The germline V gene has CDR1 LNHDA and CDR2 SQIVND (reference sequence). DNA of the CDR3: TGTGCCAGTAGTCTGCAGGGGAAAGGCTACGAGCAGTACTTC. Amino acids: CASSLQGKGYEQYF. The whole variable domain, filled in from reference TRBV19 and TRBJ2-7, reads DGGITQSPKYLFRKEGQNVTLSCEQNLNHDAMYWYRQDPGQGLRLIYYSQIVNDFQKGDIAEGYSVSREKKESFPLTVTSAQKNPTAFYLCASSLQGKGYEQYFGPGTRLTVT.

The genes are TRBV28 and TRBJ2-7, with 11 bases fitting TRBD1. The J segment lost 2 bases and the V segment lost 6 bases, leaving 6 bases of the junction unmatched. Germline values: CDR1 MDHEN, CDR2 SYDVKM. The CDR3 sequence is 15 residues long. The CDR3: CASSPGTGGTYEQYF. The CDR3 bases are TGTGCCAGCAGCCCAGGGACAGGGGGTACCTACGAGCAGTACTTC.

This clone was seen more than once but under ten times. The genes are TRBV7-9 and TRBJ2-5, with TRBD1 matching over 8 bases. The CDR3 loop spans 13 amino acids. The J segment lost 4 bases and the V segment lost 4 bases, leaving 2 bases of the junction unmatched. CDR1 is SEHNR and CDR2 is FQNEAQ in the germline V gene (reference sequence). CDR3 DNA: TGTGCCAGCAGCTGGGACAGGCCAGAGACCCAGTACTTC. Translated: CASSWDRPETQYF.

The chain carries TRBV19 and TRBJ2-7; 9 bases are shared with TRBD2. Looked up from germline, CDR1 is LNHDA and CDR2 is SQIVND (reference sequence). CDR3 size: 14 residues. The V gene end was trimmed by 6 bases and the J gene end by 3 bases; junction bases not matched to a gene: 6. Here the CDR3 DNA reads TGTGCCAGTAGGGTAGCGGGAGACCTCTACGAGCAGTACTTC. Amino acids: CASRVAGDLYEQYF.

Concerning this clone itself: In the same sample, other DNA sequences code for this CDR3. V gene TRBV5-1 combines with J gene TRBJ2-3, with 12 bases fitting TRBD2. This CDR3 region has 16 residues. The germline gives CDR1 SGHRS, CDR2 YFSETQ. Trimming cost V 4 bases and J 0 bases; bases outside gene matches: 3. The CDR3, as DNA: TGCGCCAGCAGCCCGGGACTAGCGGGTAGCACAGATACGCAGTATTTT. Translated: CASSPGLAGSTDTQYF.

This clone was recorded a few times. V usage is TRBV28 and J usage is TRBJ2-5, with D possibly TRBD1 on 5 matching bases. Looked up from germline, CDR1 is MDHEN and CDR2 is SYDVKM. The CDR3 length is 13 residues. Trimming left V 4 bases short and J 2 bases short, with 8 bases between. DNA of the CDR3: TGTGCCAGCAGTTACAGGAATCAAGAGACCCAGTACTTC. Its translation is CASSYRNQETQYF.

The CDR3 DNA follows: TGTGCCAGCAGTTCTTTAGCGGGAAGGCTCTCCAATGAGCAGTTCTTC. Protein product: CASSSLAGRLSNEQFF. The chain has TRBV6-5 and TRBJ2-1, with TRBD2 identical over 8 bases. The CDR3 is 16 amino acids. Losses at the gene ends were 4 bases for V and 6 bases for J; bases not matched to a gene: 11. The germline gives CDR1 MNHEY, CDR2 SVGAGI.